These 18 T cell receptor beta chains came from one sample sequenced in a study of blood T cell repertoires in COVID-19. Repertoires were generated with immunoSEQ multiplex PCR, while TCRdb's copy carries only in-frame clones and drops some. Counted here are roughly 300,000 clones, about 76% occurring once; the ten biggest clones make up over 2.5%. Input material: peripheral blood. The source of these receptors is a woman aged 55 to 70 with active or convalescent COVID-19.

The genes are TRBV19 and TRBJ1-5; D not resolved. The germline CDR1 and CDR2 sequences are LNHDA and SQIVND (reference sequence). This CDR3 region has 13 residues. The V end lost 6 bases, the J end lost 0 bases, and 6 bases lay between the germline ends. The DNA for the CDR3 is TGTGCCAGTAGACTGATTAGCAATCAGCCCCAGCATTTT. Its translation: CASRLISNQPQHF.

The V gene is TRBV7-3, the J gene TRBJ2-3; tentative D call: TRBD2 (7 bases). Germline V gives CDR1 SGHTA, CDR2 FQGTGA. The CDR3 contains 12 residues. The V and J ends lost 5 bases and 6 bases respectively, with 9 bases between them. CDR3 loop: CASSGGADTQYF. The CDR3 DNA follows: TGTGCCAGCAGCGGGGGGGCGGATACGCAGTATTTT.

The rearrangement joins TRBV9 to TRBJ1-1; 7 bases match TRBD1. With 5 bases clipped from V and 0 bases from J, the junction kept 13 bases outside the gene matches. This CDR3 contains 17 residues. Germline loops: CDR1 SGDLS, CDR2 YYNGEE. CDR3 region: CASRAVQGPEMNTEAFF. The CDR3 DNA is TGTGCCAGCAGAGCCGTACAGGGGCCGGAGATGAACACTGAAGCTTTCTTT.

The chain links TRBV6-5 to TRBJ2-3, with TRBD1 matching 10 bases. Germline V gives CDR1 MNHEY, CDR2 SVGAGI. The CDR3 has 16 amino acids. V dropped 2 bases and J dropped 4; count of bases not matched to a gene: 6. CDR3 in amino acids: CASSYRIGQGADTQYF. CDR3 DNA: TGTGCCAGCAGTTACCGAATCGGACAGGGGGCAGATACGCAGTATTTT.

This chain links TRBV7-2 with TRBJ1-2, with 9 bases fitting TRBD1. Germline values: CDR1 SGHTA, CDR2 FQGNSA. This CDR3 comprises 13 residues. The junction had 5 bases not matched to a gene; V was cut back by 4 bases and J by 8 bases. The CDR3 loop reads CASSSQGARGYTF. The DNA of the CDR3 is TGTGCCAGCAGCTCACAGGGGGCGAGGGGCTACACCTTC.

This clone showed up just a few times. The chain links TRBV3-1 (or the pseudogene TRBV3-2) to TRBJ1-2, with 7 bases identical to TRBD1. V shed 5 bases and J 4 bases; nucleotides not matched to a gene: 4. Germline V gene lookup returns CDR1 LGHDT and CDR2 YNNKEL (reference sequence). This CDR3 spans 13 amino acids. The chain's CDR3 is CASSWTGLYGYTF. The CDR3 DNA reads TGTGCCAGCAGCTGGACAGGCCTCTATGGCTACACCTTC.

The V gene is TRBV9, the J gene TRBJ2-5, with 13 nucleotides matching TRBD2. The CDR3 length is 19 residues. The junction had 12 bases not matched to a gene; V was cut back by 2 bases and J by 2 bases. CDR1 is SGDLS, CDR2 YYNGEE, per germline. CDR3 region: CASSVSLAGGFGSQETQYF. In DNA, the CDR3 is TGTGCCAGCAGCGTTTCACTAGCGGGGGGGTTCGGTTCTCAAGAGACCCAGTACTTC. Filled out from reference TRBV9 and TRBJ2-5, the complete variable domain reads DSGVTQTPKHLITATGQRVTLRCSPRSGDLSVYWYQQSLDQGLQFLIQYYNGEERAKGNILERFSAQQFPDLHSELNLSSLELGDSALYFCASSVSLAGGFGSQETQYFGPGTRLLVL.

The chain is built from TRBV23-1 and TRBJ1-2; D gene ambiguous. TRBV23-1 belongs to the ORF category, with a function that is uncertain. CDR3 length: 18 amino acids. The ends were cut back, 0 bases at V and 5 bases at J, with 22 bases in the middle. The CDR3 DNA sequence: TGCGCCAGCAGTCAATCGAGCACGGAGGTCCCCCTGTTTTATGGCTACACCTTC. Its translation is CASSQSSTEVPLFYGYTF.

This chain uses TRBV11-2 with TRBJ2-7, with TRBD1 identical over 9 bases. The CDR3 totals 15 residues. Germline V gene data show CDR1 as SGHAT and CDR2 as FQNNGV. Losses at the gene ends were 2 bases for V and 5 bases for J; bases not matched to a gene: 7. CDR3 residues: CASSLPGQGFHEQYF. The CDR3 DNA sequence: TGTGCCAGCAGCTTACCCGGACAGGGGTTCCACGAGCAGTACTTC.

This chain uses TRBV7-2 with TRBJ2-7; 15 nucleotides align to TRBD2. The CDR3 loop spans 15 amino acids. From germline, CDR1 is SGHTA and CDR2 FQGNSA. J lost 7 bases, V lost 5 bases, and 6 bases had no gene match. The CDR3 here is CASSPRGTSGGEQYF. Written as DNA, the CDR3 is TGTGCCAGCAGCCCCCGCGGGACTAGCGGGGGGGAGCAGTACTTC.

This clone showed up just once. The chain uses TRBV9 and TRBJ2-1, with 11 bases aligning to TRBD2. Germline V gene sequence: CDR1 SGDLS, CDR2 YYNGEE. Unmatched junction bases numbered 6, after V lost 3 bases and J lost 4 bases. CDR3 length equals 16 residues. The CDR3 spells CASSALAGVEYNEQFF. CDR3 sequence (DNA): TGTGCCAGCAGCGCACTAGCGGGGGTTGAATACAATGAGCAGTTCTTC.

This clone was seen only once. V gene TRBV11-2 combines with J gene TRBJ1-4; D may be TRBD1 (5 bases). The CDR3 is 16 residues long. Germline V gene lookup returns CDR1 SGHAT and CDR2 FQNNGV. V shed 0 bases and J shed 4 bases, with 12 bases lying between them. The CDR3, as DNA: TGTGCCAGCAGCTTAGACCTCAGGGCAGATAATGAAAAACTGTTTTTT. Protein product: CASSLDLRADNEKLFF.

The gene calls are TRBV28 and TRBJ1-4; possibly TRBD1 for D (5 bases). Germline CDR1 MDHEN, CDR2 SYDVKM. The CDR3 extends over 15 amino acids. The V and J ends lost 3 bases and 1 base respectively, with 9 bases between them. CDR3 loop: CASSLGGLTNEKLFF. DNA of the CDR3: TGTGCCAGCAGTTTGGGGGGTCTAACTAATGAAAAACTGTTTTTT. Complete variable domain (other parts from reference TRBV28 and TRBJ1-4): DVKVTQSSRYLVKRTGEKVFLECVQDMDHENMFWYRQDPGLGLRLIYFSYDVKMKEKGDIPEGYSVSREKKERFSLILESASTNQTSMYLCASSLGGLTNEKLFFGSGTQLSVL.

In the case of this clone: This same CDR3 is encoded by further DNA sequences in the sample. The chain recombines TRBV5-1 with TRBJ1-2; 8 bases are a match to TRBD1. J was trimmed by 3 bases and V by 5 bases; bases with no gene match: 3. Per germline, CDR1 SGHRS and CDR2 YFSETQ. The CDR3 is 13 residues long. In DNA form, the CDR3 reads TGCGCCAGCAGTCCGACAGGGGACTATGGCTACACCTTC. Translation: CASSPTGDYGYTF.

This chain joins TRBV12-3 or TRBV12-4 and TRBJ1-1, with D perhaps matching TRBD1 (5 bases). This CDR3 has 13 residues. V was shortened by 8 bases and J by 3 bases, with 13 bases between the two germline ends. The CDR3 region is CASGIDRYTEAFF. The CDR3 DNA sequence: TGTGCCAGCGGTATTGACAGATACACTGAAGCTTTCTTT.

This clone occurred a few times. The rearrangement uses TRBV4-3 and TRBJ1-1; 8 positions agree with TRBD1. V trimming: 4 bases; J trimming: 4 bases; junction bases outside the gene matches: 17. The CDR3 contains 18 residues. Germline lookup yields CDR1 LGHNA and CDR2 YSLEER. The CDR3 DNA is TGCGCCAGCAGCCTGGTCCTCTCAGGGGGCACCGGAGCCACTGAAGCTTTCTTT. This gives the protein CASSLVLSGGTGATEAFF.

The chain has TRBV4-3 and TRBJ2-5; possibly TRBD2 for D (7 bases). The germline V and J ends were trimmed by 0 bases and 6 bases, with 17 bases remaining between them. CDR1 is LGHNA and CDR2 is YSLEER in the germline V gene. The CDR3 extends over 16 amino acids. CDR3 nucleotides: TGCGCCAGCAGCCAAGATAGGGGGGGCCCCAGCCAGACCCAGTACTTC. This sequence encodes CASSQDRGGPSQTQYF.

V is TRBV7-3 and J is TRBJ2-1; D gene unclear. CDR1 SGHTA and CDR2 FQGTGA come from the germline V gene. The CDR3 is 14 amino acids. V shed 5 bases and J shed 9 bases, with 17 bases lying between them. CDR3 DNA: TGTGCCAGCAGCCCCGCAAGCAATTCAGGTGAGCAGTTCTTC. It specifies CASSPASNSGEQFF.